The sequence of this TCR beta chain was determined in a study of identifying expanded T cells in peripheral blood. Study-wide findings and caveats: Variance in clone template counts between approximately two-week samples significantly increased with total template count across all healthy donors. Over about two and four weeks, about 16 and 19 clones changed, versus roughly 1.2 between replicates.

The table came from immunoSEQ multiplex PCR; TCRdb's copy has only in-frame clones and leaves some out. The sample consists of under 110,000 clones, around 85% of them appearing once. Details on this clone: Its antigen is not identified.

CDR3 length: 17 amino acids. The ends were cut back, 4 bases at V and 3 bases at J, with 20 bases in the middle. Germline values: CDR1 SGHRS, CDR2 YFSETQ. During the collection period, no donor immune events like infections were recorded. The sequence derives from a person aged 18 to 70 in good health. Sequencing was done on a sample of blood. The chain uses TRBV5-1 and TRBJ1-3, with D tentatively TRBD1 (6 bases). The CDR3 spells CASSKSEGQQGGNTIYF. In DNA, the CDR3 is TGCGCCAGCAGCAAGAGCGAAGGGCAACAGGGTGGAAACACCATATATTTT.